The following is a TCR beta chain sequence with its context. No antigen is known for it. The sample is drawn from a study of T cell repertoires in cytomegalovirus infection. Study as a whole: Used in the study were CMV epitopes, some recently identified and HLA-C-restricted, others well-studied and HLA-B-restricted. Public TCR beta signature analysis indicated the presence of both CMV infection and matching HLA type. Notes on the study in general: The study found HLA-C-restricted CMV-specific TCR beta clonotypes dominating the ex vivo response. Pooled public TCR beta family frequency picked out CMV carriers with the relevant HLA.

In TCRdb, the reads were re-called with MiXCR into one record per CDR3 protein. The repertoire holds about 920,000 distinct CDR3 sequences, with roughly 30% as singletons. Germline-derived CDR1 and CDR2 are SNHLY and FYNNEI. V was shortened by 7 bases and J by 15 bases, with 16 bases between the two germline ends. The CDR3 consists of 11 residues. The sequence was obtained from a human donor in good health (CMV status not recorded). Some clones in this sample may be carry-over from other donors' samples. The source was cultured CD8+ T cells from PBMCs, collected from culture after CMV antigen stimulation. The chain couples TRBV2 to TRBJ2-1; D call uncertain. DNA for the CDR3: TGTGCCAGCAAGGGTGCGGCTACGATGTTCTTC. Its translation: CASKGAATMFF.